The 14 T cell receptor beta chains reported below all come from one sample, sequenced in a study of blood T cell repertoires in COVID-19. The repertoire was sequenced with immunoSEQ multiplex PCR; TCRdb's copy has only in-frame clones and lacks some. The sample consists of roughly 59,000 clones, 60% to 80% of them appearing once. The sequencing sample was made of peripheral blood. The receptors stem from a man of 80 years or more with acute or convalescent COVID-19.

The chain has TRBV12-3 or TRBV12-4 and TRBJ1-1, with TRBD1 matching 9 bases. The ends lost 7 bases at V and 7 bases at J; junction bases unmatched: 7. CDR3 length: 13 amino acids. The CDR3 spells CASTPGQGIEAFF. CDR3 DNA sequence: TGTGCCAGCACCCCGGGACAGGGAATTGAAGCTTTCTTT.

The V gene is TRBV14, the J gene TRBJ2-1; 9 bases are a match to TRBD1. With 4 bases clipped from V and 7 bases from J, the junction kept 8 bases outside the gene matches. The length of the CDR3 is 15 residues. CDR1 SGHDN and CDR2 FVKESK come from the germline V gene. In nucleotides, the CDR3 is TGTGCCAGCAGCCCCGGGACAGGGAAATTTAATGAGCAGTTCTTC. The encoded protein is CASSPGTGKFNEQFF.

In its sample, this clone was seen once. The chain combines TRBV7-8 with TRBJ2-2; 7 bases are a match to TRBD2. The V segment lost 3 bases and the J segment 2 bases; nucleotides outside the gene matches: 3. Germline V lookup: CDR1 SGHVS, CDR2 FQNEAQ. The length of the CDR3 is 15 residues. The CDR3 nucleotides are TGTGCCAGCAGCTTCGGGACTATTAACACCGGGGAGCTGTTTTTT. Residues: CASSFGTINTGELFF.

The chain is built from TRBV19 and TRBJ2-1; 12 bases map to TRBD2. The CDR3 is made up of 15 amino acids. Germline lookup yields CDR1 LNHDA and CDR2 SQIVND (reference sequence). The V gene end was trimmed by 1 base and the J gene end by 9 bases; junction bases not matched to a gene: 4. The CDR3: CASSIASGGGREQFF. CDR3 coding DNA: TGTGCCAGTAGTATAGCTAGCGGGGGGGGGCGTGAGCAGTTCTTC.

Worth noting for this clone: Other DNA sequences from this sample encode an identical CDR3 as well. The chain has TRBV12-3 or TRBV12-4 and TRBJ1-5; D uncertain. Trimming took 5 bases from V and 0 from J, leaving 5 bases between them. This CDR3 is built from 13 residues. The CDR3, as DNA: TGTGCCAGCAGTCTTTCTAGCAATCAGCCCCAGCATTTT. Encoded protein: CASSLSSNQPQHF.

V is TRBV11-3 and J is TRBJ2-2; 10 bases agree with TRBD2. The CDR3 consists of 15 residues. The V gene end was trimmed by 5 bases and the J gene end by 5 bases; junction bases not matched to a gene: 5. Germline assignment: CDR1 SGHNT and CDR2 YENEEA. The CDR3 reads CASSQRLAGTGELFF. The DNA for the CDR3 is TGTGCCAGCAGCCAAAGACTAGCGGGTACCGGGGAGCTGTTTTTT.

The genes are TRBV7-6 and TRBJ2-5, with D perhaps matching TRBD1 (6 bases). The CDR3 sequence is 12 residues long. CDR1 is SGHVS, CDR2 FNYEAQ, per germline. With 8 bases removed from V and 5 bases from J, the gap between germline ends came to 12 bases. DNA of the CDR3: TGTGCCAGCCCCAGGGGAAAGGAGACCCAGTACTTC. This codes for CASPRGKETQYF.

The chain uses TRBV5-1 and TRBJ2-1, with 8 bases aligning to TRBD2. The V segment lost 8 bases and the J segment 4 bases; nucleotides outside the gene matches: 11. This CDR3 is 15 amino acids long. Germline CDR1 SGHRS, CDR2 YFSETQ. CDR3 region: CASTDSGGSYNEQFF. Written as DNA, the CDR3 is TGCGCCAGTACGGACAGCGGGGGCTCATACAATGAGCAGTTCTTC.

The chain uses TRBV11-3 and TRBJ2-5; tentative D call: TRBD2 (6 bases). V was pared by 0 bases and J by 5 bases, with 16 bases between. This CDR3 is built from 16 residues. Germline values: CDR1 SGHNT, CDR2 YENEEA. For the CDR3, the DNA is TGTGCCAGCAGCTTAGATATAGCCGGGACTGGGGAGACCCAGTACTTC. Encoded protein: CASSLDIAGTGETQYF.

The chain is built from TRBV5-1 and TRBJ2-1; 16 positions agree with TRBD2. The ends lost 3 bases at V and 10 bases at J; junction bases unmatched: 10. The germline gives CDR1 SGHRS, CDR2 YFSETQ. CDR3 length equals 17 residues. This chain's CDR3 is CASSSTGLAGGQGEQFF. The CDR3 nucleotides are TGCGCCAGCAGCTCAACGGGACTAGCGGGAGGGCAGGGCGAGCAGTTCTTC. The full variable domain, with the rest looked up from reference TRBV5-1 and TRBJ2-1, is KAGVTQTPRYLIKTRGQQVTLSCSPISGHRSVSWYQQTPGQGLQFLFEYFSETQRNKGNFPGRFSGRQFSNSRSEMNVSTLELGDSALYLCASSSTGLAGGQGEQFFGPGTRLTVL.

This clone was counted only a few times. The chain recombines TRBV5-1 with TRBJ1-1; D is possibly TRBD1 (5 bases). The CDR3 runs 17 residues. Trimming cost V 3 bases and J 1 base, with 19 bases left between them. The V gene's germline CDR1 is SGHRS and CDR2 YFSETQ. CDR3 in DNA: TGCGCCAGCAGCTCTACCGGGCCTGGGGGGAGGAACACTGAAGCTTTCTTT. Its translation is CASSSTGPGGRNTEAFF. Together with reference TRBV5-1 and TRBJ1-1, the CDR3 gives the full variable domain: KAGVTQTPRYLIKTRGQQVTLSCSPISGHRSVSWYQQTPGQGLQFLFEYFSETQRNKGNFPGRFSGRQFSNSRSEMNVSTLELGDSALYLCASSSTGPGGRNTEAFFGQGTRLTVV.

The chain combines TRBV9 with TRBJ2-3; D might be TRBD2 (6 bases). Germline V gives CDR1 SGDLS, CDR2 YYNGEE. With 3 bases removed from V and 6 bases from J, the gap between germline ends came to 17 bases. This CDR3 is built from 15 residues. CDR3 bases: TGTGCCAGCAGCGGAAGTATACGGGGGACGGATACGCAGTATTTT. Amino acid sequence: CASSGSIRGTDTQYF.

The chain employs TRBV27 and TRBJ2-7, with 12 nucleotides matching TRBD2. Germline V CDR1 and CDR2: MNHEY, SMNVEV (reference sequence). V was clipped by 10 bases and J by 3 bases; unmatched bases: 16. The CDR3 loop spans 17 amino acids. DNA for the CDR3: TGTGCCACCTCCCTAGCGGGAGGGGGAGAAAAGAACTACGAGCAGTACTTC. This encodes CATSLAGGGEKNYEQYF.

The chain links TRBV5-1 to TRBJ1-1; 8 positions match TRBD1. The CDR3 has 14 amino acids. Germline V lookup: CDR1 SGHRS, CDR2 YFSETQ. The ends lost 4 bases at V and 4 bases at J; junction bases unmatched: 6. The CDR3 region has the DNA TGCGCCAGCAGCCTCTCAGGACAGGGCACTGAAGCTTTCTTT. This sequence encodes CASSLSGQGTEAFF.